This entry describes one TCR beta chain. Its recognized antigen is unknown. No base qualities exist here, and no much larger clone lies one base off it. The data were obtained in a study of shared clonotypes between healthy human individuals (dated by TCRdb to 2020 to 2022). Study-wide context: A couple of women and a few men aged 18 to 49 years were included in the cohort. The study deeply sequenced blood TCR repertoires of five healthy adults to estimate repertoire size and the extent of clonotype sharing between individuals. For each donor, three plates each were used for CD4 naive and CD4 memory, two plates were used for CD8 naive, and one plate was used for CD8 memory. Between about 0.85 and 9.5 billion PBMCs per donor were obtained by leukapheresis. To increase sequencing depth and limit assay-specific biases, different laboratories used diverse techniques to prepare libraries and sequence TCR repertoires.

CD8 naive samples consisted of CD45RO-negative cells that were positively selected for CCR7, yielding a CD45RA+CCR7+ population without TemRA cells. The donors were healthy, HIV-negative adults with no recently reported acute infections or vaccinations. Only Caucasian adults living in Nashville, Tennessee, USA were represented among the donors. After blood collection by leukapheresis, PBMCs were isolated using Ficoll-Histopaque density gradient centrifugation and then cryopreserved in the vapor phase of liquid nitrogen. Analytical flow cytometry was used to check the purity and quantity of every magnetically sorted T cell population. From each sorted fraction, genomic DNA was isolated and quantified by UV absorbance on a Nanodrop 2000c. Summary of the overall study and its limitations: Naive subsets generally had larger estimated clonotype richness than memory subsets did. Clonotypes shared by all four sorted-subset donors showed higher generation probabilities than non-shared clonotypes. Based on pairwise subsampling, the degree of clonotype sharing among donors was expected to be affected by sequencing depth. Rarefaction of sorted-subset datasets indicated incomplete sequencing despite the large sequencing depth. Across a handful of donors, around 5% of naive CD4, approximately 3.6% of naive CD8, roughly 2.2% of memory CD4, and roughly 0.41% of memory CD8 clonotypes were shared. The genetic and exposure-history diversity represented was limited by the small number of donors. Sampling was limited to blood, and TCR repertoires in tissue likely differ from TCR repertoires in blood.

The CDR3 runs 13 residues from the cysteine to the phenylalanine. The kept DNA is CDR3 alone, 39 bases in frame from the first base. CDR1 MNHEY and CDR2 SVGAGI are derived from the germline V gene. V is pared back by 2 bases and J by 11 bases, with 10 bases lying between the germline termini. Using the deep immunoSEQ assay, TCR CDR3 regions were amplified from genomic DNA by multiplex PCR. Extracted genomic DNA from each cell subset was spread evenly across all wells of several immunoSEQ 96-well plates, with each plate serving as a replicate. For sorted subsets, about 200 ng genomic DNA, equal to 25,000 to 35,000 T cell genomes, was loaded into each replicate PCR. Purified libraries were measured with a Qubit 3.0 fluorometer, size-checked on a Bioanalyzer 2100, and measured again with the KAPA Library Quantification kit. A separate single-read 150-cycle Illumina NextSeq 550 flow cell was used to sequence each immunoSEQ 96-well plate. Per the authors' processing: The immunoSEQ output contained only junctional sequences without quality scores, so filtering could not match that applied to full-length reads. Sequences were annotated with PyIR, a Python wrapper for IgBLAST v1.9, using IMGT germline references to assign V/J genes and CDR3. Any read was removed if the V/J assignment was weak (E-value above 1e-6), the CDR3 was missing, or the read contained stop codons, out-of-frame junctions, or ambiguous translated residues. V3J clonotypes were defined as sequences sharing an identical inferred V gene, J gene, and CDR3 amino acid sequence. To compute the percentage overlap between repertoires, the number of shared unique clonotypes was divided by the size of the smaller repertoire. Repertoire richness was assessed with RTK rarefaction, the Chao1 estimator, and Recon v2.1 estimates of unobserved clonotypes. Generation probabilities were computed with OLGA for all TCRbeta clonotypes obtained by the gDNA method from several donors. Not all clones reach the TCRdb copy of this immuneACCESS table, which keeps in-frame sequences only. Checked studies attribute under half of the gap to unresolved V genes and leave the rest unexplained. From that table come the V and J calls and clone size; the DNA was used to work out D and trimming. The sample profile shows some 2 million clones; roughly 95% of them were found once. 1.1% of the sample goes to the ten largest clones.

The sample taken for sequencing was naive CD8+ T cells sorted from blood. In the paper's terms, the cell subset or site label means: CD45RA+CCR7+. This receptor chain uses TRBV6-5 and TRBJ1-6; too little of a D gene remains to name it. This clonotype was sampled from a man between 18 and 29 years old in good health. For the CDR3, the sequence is CASSYGQTTPLHF. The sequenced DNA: TGTGCCAGCAGTTACGGGCAAACAACACCCCTCCACTTT.